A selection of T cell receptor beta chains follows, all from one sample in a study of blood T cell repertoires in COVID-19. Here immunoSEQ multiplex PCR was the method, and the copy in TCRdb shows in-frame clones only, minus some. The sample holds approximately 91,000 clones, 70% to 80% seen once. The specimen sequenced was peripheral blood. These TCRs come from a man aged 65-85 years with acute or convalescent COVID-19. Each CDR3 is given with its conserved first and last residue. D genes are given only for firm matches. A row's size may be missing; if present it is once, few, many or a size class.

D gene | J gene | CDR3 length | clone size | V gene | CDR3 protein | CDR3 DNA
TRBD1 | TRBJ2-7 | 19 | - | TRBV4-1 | CASSQEIHHSTGNSYEQYF | TGCGCCAGCAGCCAAGAGATCCACCACTCGACAGGGAACTCCTACGAGCAGTACTTC
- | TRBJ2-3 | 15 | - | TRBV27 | CASSLQGTFTDTQYF | TGTGCCAGCAGTTTACAGGGGACGTTCACAGATACGCAGTATTTT
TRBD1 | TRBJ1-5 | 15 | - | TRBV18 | CASGGDRGSNQPQHF | TGTGCCAGCGGGGGGGACAGGGGTAGCAATCAGCCCCAGCATTTT
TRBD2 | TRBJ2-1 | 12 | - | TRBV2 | CASIRGGVEQFF | TGTGCCAGCATTCGGGGGGGAGTTGAGCAGTTCTTC
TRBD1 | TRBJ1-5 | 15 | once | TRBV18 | CASSPGGDRNQPQHF | TGTGCCAGCTCACCTGGCGGGGACAGAAATCAGCCCCAGCATTTT
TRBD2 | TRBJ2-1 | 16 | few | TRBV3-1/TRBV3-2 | CASSRSGTSGRSEQFF | TGTGCCAGCAGCCGCTCCGGGACTAGCGGGAGATCGGAGCAGTTCTTC
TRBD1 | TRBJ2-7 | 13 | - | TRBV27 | CASSLTGQGTQYF | TGTGCCAGCAGCCTTACGGGACAGGGGACGCAGTACTTC
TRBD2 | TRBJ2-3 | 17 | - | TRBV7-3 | CASSSPTSGSSADTQYF | TGTGCCAGCAGCTCCCCGACTAGCGGGAGCAGCGCAGATACGCAGTATTTT
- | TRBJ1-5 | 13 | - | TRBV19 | CASRTNENQPQHF | TGTGCCAGTAGGACAAATGAAAATCAGCCCCAGCATTTT
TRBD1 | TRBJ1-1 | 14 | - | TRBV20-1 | CSASPRQGYTEAFF | TGCAGTGCTAGTCCTAGACAGGGGTACACTGAAGCTTTCTTT
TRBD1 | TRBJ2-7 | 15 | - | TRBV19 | CASTPTGGLSYEQYF | TGTGCCAGTACCCCGACAGGGGGCCTATCCTACGAGCAGTACTTC
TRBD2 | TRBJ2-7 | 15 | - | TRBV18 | CASSPGGLAGDEQYF | TGTGCCAGCTCACCTGGGGGACTAGCGGGAGACGAGCAGTACTTC
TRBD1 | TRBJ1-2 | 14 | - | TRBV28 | CASSSGQGSYGYTF | TGTGCCAGCAGTTCGGGACAGGGTTCCTATGGCTACACCTTC
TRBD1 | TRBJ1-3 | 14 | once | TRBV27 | CASRPGTGGNTIYF | TGTGCCAGCAGACCAGGGACAGGGGGAAACACCATATATTTT
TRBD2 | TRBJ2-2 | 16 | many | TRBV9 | CASSEQPGLEPGELFF | TGTGCCAGCAGCGAACAACCGGGACTAGAACCCGGGGAGCTGTTTTTT
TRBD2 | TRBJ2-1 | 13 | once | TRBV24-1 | CATSDREANEQFF | TGTGCCACCAGTGACCGGGAGGCCAATGAGCAGTTCTTC
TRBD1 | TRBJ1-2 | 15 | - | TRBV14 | CASSPIGQVFGGYTF | TGTGCCAGCAGCCCTATTGGACAGGTCTTCGGCGGCTACACCTTC
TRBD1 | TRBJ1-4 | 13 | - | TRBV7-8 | CASRRQGSEKLFF | TGTGCCAGCAGACGACAGGGGTCTGAAAAACTGTTTTTT
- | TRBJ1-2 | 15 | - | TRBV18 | CASSPAGGYIYGYTF | TGTGCCAGCTCACCTGCTGGGGGGTACATTTACGGCTACACCTTC
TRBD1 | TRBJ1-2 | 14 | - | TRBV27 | CASSLGGRGYGYTF | TGTGCCAGCAGTTTAGGGGGCAGGGGGTATGGCTACACCTTC
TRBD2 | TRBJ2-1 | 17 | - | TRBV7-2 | CASRAGLAGSSYNEQFF | TGTGCCAGCAGGGCGGGACTAGCGGGAAGCTCCTACAATGAGCAGTTCTTC
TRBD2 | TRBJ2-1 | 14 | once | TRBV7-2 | CASSSGTSMNEQFF | TGTGCCAGCAGCTCCGGGACTAGCATGAATGAGCAGTTCTTC
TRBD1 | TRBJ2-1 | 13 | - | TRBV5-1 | CASSAGTDNEQFF | TGCGCCAGCAGCGCCGGGACAGACAATGAGCAGTTCTTC
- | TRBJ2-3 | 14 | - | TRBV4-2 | CASSLRASSDTQYF | TGTGCCAGCAGCCTGCGAGCATCGTCAGATACGCAGTATTTT
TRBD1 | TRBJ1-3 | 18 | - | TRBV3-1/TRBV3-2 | CASSQETMTGTSGNTIYF | TGTGCCAGCAGCCAAGAGACAATGACAGGGACCTCTGGAAACACCATATATTTT
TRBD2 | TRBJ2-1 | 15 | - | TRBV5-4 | CASSSGTSGNNEQFF | TGTGCCAGCAGCTCCGGGACTAGCGGGAATAATGAGCAGTTCTTC
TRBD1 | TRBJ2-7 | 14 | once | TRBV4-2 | CASSRDRSSYEQYF | TGTGCCAGCAGCCGGGACAGATCATCCTACGAGCAGTACTTC
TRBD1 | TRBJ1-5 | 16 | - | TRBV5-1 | CASSPGQQYSNQPQHF | TGCGCCAGCAGCCCGGGACAGCAATATAGCAATCAGCCCCAGCATTTT